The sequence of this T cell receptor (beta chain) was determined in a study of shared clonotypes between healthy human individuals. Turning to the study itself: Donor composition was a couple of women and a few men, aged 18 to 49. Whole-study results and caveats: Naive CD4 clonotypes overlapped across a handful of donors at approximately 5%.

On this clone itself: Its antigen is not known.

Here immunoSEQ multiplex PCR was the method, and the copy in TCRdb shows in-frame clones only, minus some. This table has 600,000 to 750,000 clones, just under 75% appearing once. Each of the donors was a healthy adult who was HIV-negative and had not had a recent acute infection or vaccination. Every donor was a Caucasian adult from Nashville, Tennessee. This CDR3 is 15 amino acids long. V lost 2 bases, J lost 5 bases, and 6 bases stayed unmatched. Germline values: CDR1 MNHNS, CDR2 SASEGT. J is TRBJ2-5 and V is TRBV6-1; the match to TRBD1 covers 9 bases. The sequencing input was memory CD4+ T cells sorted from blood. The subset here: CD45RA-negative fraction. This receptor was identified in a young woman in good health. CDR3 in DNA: TGTGCCAGCAGTGAAAGAACAGGGGGCGCGGAGACCCAGTACTTC. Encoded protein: CASSERTGGAETQYF.